This note documents a single T cell receptor beta chain sequence. CDR1 is SGHDT and CDR2 is YYEEEE in the germline V gene. The CDR3 length is 12 residues. Trimming took off 1 base at V and 5 bases at J, with 6 bases between the two ends. The data are from a study of OX40 agonist ivuxolimab in advanced cancers. The data were produced by immunoSEQ multiplex PCR, yet TCRdb's version contains in-frame clones alone and is incomplete. Of some 61,000 clones listed, about 90% are singletons. This TCR derives from an adult with an advanced solid tumor such as melanoma, head and neck, liver or kidney cancer. The sample consisted of CD4+ or CD8+ T cells sorted from blood, taken in a trial of the OX40 agonist ivuxolimab. This sequence joins TRBV5-6 and TRBJ2-5; D remains ambiguous. This CDR3 reads CASSLLDETQYF. CDR3 bases: TGTGCCAGCAGCTTGTTGGATGAGACCCAGTACTTC.